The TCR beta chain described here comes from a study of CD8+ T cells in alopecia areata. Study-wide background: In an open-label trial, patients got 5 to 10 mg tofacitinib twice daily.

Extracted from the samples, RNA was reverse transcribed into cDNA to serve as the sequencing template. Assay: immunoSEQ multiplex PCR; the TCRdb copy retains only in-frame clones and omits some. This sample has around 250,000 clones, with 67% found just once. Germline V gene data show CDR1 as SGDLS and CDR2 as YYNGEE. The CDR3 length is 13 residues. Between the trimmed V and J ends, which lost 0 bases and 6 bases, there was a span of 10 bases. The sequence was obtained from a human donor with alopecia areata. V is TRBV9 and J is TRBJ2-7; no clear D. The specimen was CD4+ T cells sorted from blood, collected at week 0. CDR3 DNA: TGTGCCAGCAGCGTAGTCGACTGGGGCGAGCAGTACTTC. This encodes CASSVVDWGEQYF.